Listed here are 29 T cell receptor beta chains from one sample, sequenced in a study of cytomegalovirus exposure and HLA in healthy donors. PCR used 60 Vbeta primers and 13 Jbeta primers. Repertoires were generated with immunoSEQ multiplex PCR, while TCRdb's copy carries only in-frame clones and drops some. The table has 55,000 to 65,000 clones, 65% to 90% seen once. The source material was PBMCs. Receptors were obtained from a female donor in good health and CMV-seronegative.

This chain uses TRBV10-3 with TRBJ2-1; 12 nucleotides agree with TRBD2. V was clipped by 6 bases and J by 5 bases; unmatched bases: 8. This CDR3 region has 16 residues. Germline V gives CDR1 ENHRY, CDR2 SYGVKD. CDR3 residues: CAISGPGTSGHNEQFF. The CDR3 DNA reads TGTGCCATCAGCGGACCCGGGACTAGCGGGCACAATGAGCAGTTCTTC.

The J gene is TRBJ1-1, the V gene TRBV6-5; D not certain. Germline V gene data show CDR1 as MNHEY and CDR2 as SVGAGI. V dropped 2 bases and J dropped 0 bases, with 4 bases sitting between them. CDR3 size: 13 residues. The CDR3 region has the DNA TGTGCCAGCAGTTACGAGATGAACACTGAAGCTTTCTTT. Its translation is CASSYEMNTEAFF.

In DNA, the CDR3 is TGTGCCAGCAGCCCAGGACTAGTCTTGAGGTACAATGAGCAGTTCTTC. Its protein is CASSPGLVLRYNEQFF. The chain recombines TRBV7-2 with TRBJ2-1; 7 nucleotides match TRBD2. V shed 5 bases and J 4 bases; nucleotides not matched to a gene: 11. The CDR3 is 16 residues long. CDR1 and CDR2 from the germline V gene are SGHTA and FQGNSA.

V gene TRBV5-6 combines with J gene TRBJ2-4; D might be TRBD2 (6 bases). This CDR3 has 17 amino acids. The germline CDR1 and CDR2 sequences are SGHDT and YYEEEE. Trimming removed 4 bases at V and 6 bases at J, with 23 bases between. This chain's CDR3 is CASSHPEVGNGGNIQYF. The CDR3, as DNA: TGTGCCAGCAGCCACCCCGAAGTCGGGAACGGGGGAAACATTCAGTACTTC.

This rearrangement joins TRBV27 to TRBJ2-7, with D maybe TRBD1 (5 bases). The CDR3 totals 14 residues. Germline CDR1 is MNHEY and CDR2 is SMNVEV (reference sequence). Trimming removed 4 bases at V and 0 bases at J, with 10 bases between. The CDR3 nucleotides read TGTGCCAGCAGTTCCCAGACAGCCTCCTACGAGCAGTACTTC. Amino acids: CASSSQTASYEQYF.

V is TRBV5-6 and J is TRBJ1-3; the D gene is possibly TRBD1 (5 bases). V gave up 2 bases and J gave up 1 base, with 13 bases separating them. Germline CDR1 is SGHDT and CDR2 is YYEEEE. The CDR3 has 16 amino acids. CDR3 amino acids: CASSFPGGESGNTIYF. In DNA form, the CDR3 reads TGTGCCAGCAGCTTTCCGGGAGGGGAGTCTGGAAACACCATATATTTT.

The rearrangement uses TRBV29-1 and TRBJ1-1; 9 bases agree with TRBD1. This CDR3 has 13 amino acids. The J segment lost 0 bases and the V segment lost 6 bases, leaving 2 bases of the junction unmatched. CDR1 is SQVTM, CDR2 ANQGSEA, per germline. The CDR3 DNA reads TGCAGCGTACAGGGGGCTTTGAACACTGAAGCTTTCTTT. This gives the protein CSVQGALNTEAFF.

This clone was observed a handful of times. The chain recombines TRBV6-5 with TRBJ1-5; D unclear. The CDR3 extends over 12 amino acids. From germline, CDR1 is MNHEY and CDR2 SVGAGI. V was trimmed by 7 bases and J by 9 bases, leaving 13 bases between them. The DNA of the CDR3 is TGTGCCAGCAACGACATACGTGGGCCCCAGCATTTT. Translating it yields CASNDIRGPQHF.

This rearrangement joins TRBV6-5 to TRBJ2-1, with 12 bases fitting TRBD2. There are 15 residues in the CDR3. Trimming at V came to 4 bases and at J to 10 bases, leaving 8 bases not matched to a gene. The germline V gene has CDR1 MNHEY and CDR2 SVGAGI. The CDR3 bases are TGTGCCAGCAGTTTCCTAGCGGGGGGGGGTGAGGAGCAGTTCTTC. Amino acid sequence: CASSFLAGGGEEQFF.

Only one count was recorded for this clone. The chain combines TRBV2 with TRBJ1-1; TRBD1 is a possible D gene (6 bases). The CDR3 has 14 amino acids. Germline lookup yields CDR1 SNHLY and CDR2 FYNNEI. Trimming removed 9 bases at V and 3 bases at J, with 17 bases between. CDR3 loop: CASAGVGADTEAFF. CDR3 sequence (DNA): TGTGCCAGTGCAGGGGTAGGGGCAGACACTGAAGCTTTCTTT.

This clone was seen more than once but under ten times. The CDR3 is CASSAPGANVLTF. CDR3 bases: TGTGCCAGTAGTGCGCCTGGGGCCAACGTCCTGACTTTC. The chain uses TRBV19 and TRBJ2-6; no clear D. Germline assignment: CDR1 LNHDA and CDR2 SQIVND (reference sequence). V was trimmed by 5 bases and J by 2 bases, leaving 4 bases between them. This CDR3 region has 13 residues. The whole variable domain, remainder taken from reference TRBV19 and TRBJ2-6, is DGGITQSPKYLFRKEGQNVTLSCEQNLNHDAMYWYRQDPGQGLRLIYYSQIVNDFQKGDIAEGYSVSREKKESFPLTVTSAQKNPTAFYLCASSAPGANVLTFGAGSRLTVL.

V and J are TRBV6-1 and TRBJ2-3; D gene unclear. V shed 5 bases and J shed 2 bases, with 8 bases lying between them. CDR1 is MNHNS and CDR2 is SASEGT in the germline V gene. CDR3 size: 13 residues. The CDR3 coding sequence is TGTGCCAGCAGTCCCACTACCACAGATACGCAGTATTTT. Amino acids: CASSPTTTDTQYF.

The chain couples TRBV5-1 to TRBJ2-5, with TRBD2 matching 8 bases. V lost 4 bases to trimming and J lost 5 bases; unmatched junction nucleotides: 13. Germline V gene data show CDR1 as SGHRS and CDR2 as YFSETQ. The length of the CDR3 is 16 residues. This chain's CDR3 is CASSVSAGGRLETQYF. As DNA, the CDR3 is TGCGCCAGCAGCGTGTCCGCGGGGGGCCGGTTGGAGACCCAGTACTTC.

This chain joins TRBV5-1 and TRBJ2-1; unclear D gene. CDR3 length equals 13 residues. Germline V gives CDR1 SGHRS, CDR2 YFSETQ. Trimming removed 2 bases from V and 6 bases from J, with 9 bases in between. The CDR3, as DNA: TGCGCCAGCAGCTTTGTAGGCGGCAATGAGCAGTTCTTC. As protein: CASSFVGGNEQFF.

A remark on this clone: This may be a read error: a much more frequent sequence differs by one nucleotide. V is TRBV6-4 and J is TRBJ2-5; 10 bases align to TRBD1. The end of the DNA fits TRBJ2-7 better, so the J call may be wrong. The length of the CDR3 is 14 residues. Germline V gene lookup returns CDR1 MRHNA and CDR2 SNTAGT. The CDR3 DNA is TGTGCCAGCAGTGGCGGACAGGGGGGGTACGAGCAGTACTTC. Its protein is CASSGGQGGYEQYF.

The chain carries TRBV6-1 and TRBJ1-6; 9 positions agree with TRBD1. Germline assignment: CDR1 MNHNS and CDR2 SASEGT. Germline trimming cut 2 bases from V and 11 bases from J; bases unmatched to any gene: 10. This CDR3 contains 16 residues. Here the CDR3 reads CASSEKWGTGSPPLHF. CDR3 DNA: TGTGCCAGCAGTGAAAAGTGGGGGACAGGGTCTCCACCCCTCCACTTT.

This chain joins TRBV19 and TRBJ2-1; the match to TRBD2 covers 8 bases. Trimming cost V 7 bases and J 8 bases; bases outside gene matches: 7. The length of the CDR3 is 13 residues. Germline V gene lookup returns CDR1 LNHDA and CDR2 SQIVND (reference sequence). The CDR3 nucleotides read TGTGCCAGTACGCGTAGCGGGGTCGATGAGCAGTTCTTC. Translated: CASTRSGVDEQFF. Supplemented by reference TRBV19 and TRBJ2-1, the full variable domain reads DGGITQSPKYLFRKEGQNVTLSCEQNLNHDAMYWYRQDPGQGLRLIYYSQIVNDFQKGDIAEGYSVSREKKESFPLTVTSAQKNPTAFYLCASTRSGVDEQFFGPGTRLTVL.

This clone was detected a few times. The chain combines TRBV5-6 with TRBJ2-6, with TRBD1 as a possible D gene (6 bases). In germline, CDR1 is SGHDT, CDR2 YYEEEE. The CDR3 has 16 residues. V was trimmed by 3 bases and J by 0 bases, leaving 10 bases between them. In DNA form, the CDR3 reads TGTGCCAGCAGCTCTAGGGGGAACTCTGGGGCCAACGTCCTGACTTTC. Residues: CASSSRGNSGANVLTF.

There are a few counts of this clone. The V and J genes are TRBV19 and TRBJ2-2, with 9 bases that match TRBD1. The germline V gene encodes CDR1 LNHDA and CDR2 SQIVND (reference sequence). The CDR3 runs 14 residues. After removal of 6 bases from V and 5 bases from J, the junction contained 4 bases not matched to a gene. The DNA for the CDR3 is TGTGCCAGTAGCGGGACAGGGAAAACCGGGGAGCTGTTTTTT. Protein: CASSGTGKTGELFF.

This chain connects TRBV4-1 to TRBJ2-3; weak D call: TRBD1 (6 bases). The CDR3 is 18 amino acids. The ends were cut back, 0 bases at V and 2 bases at J, with 18 bases in the middle. Per germline, CDR1 MGHRA and CDR2 YSYEKL. This CDR3 is CASSQDGVTGLNTDTQYF. The CDR3 coding sequence is TGCGCCAGCAGCCAAGATGGGGTGACAGGACTTAACACAGATACGCAGTATTTT.

V usage is TRBV9 and J usage is TRBJ1-1, with D perhaps matching TRBD1 (5 bases). V was clipped by 4 bases and J by 5 bases, with 15 bases between them. The CDR3 contains 14 residues. The germline V gene has CDR1 SGDLS and CDR2 YYNGEE. The CDR3 DNA is TGTGCCAGCAGCCCCGTGGGGGGTTGGACTGAAGCTTTCTTT. Encoded protein: CASSPVGGWTEAFF.

The V call is TRBV7-2, the J call TRBJ1-2; 10 positions match TRBD1. In germline, CDR1 is SGHTA, CDR2 FQGNSA. V shed 3 bases, J shed 5 bases, and the junction held 6 bases outside the gene matches. The CDR3 covers 15 residues. CDR3 sequence reads: CASSFPPGQGYGYTF. The CDR3 bases are TGTGCCAGCAGCTTCCCCCCGGGACAGGGGTATGGCTACACCTTC.

The gene calls are TRBV9 and TRBJ2-1; D not certain. This CDR3 contains 14 residues. Germline assignment: CDR1 SGDLS and CDR2 YYNGEE. The V gene lost 0 bases and the J gene lost 0 bases, with 4 bases spanning the gap. Written as DNA, the CDR3 is TGTGCCAGCAGCGTAGGTCTCTCCTACAATGAGCAGTTCTTC. This encodes CASSVGLSYNEQFF.

This clone was counted a few times. The chain joins TRBV2 to TRBJ2-5, with D perhaps TRBD1 (6 bases). This CDR3 has 13 residues. V was clipped by 1 base and J by 7 bases, with 10 bases between them. The V gene's germline CDR1 is SNHLY and CDR2 FYNNEI. The chain's CDR3 is CASSEDRVGTQYF. The CDR3 bases are TGTGCCAGCAGTGAAGACAGGGTTGGGACCCAGTACTTC.

This clone has more than one count but fewer than ten. This sequence joins TRBV2 and TRBJ1-1; 8 nucleotides align to TRBD1. The V gene end was trimmed by 4 bases and the J gene end by 1 base; junction bases not matched to a gene: 2. The CDR3 spans 14 residues. CDR1 SNHLY and CDR2 FYNNEI come from the germline V gene. In DNA form, the CDR3 reads TGTGCCAGCAGTGTACAGGGGGGGAACACTGAAGCTTTCTTT. Protein sequence: CASSVQGGNTEAFF.

This clone was seen more than once but under ten times. The chain couples TRBV28 to TRBJ2-7; tentative D call: TRBD1 (6 bases). V was pared by 5 bases and J by 0 bases, with 17 bases between. The CDR3 runs to 16 residues. Looked up from germline, CDR1 is MDHEN and CDR2 is SYDVKM. CDR3 nucleotide sequence: TGTGCCAGCAGTCCCCGAAAGGACAGAAGCTCCTACGAGCAGTACTTC. It specifies CASSPRKDRSSYEQYF.

The chain carries TRBV7-3 and TRBJ2-1, with 9 bases fitting TRBD1. V gave up 2 bases and J gave up 12 bases; unmatched junction bases: 11. Germline V gene sequence: CDR1 SGHTA, CDR2 FQGTGA. The CDR3 totals 15 residues. The CDR3 here is CASSLSGQGLFGQFF. The CDR3 DNA follows: TGTGCCAGCAGCTTATCGGGACAGGGTTTATTCGGGCAGTTCTTC.

This chain uses TRBV28 with TRBJ1-1; 9 nucleotides match TRBD1. Trimming cost V 2 bases and J 1 base; bases outside gene matches: 5. The CDR3 extends over 16 amino acids. Germline lookup yields CDR1 MDHEN and CDR2 SYDVKM. CDR3 bases: TGTGCCAGCAGTTTACAGACAGGGGGGCAGAACACTGAAGCTTTCTTT. It codes for CASSLQTGGQNTEAFF.

This chain links TRBV6-5 with TRBJ2-3; TRBD2 matches at 9 bases. After removal of 2 bases from V and 4 bases from J, the junction contained 4 bases not matched to a gene. CDR3 size: 15 residues. Germline CDR1 and CDR2: MNHEY and SVGAGI. CDR3 nucleotides: TGTGCCAGCAGTTACCGTCTAGCGGGGCCAGATACGCAGTATTTT. Translated: CASSYRLAGPDTQYF.